This T cell receptor beta chain was captured in a study of identical twins. Each cDNA held unique molecular identifiers, and template switching gave it a universal primer site. Each CDR3 protein is one row after TCRdb ran MiXCR on the 5' RACE reads. The data contain hundreds of thousands of distinct CDR3 sequences, 6.1% of them singletons. General study findings and limits: Out-of-frame alpha sequences common to twins exhibited a surplus of low generation probability. Insertions ran lower in abundant cord blood beta clonotypes, though not in memory repertoires.

This clonotype came up a few times. Antigen: not known. In every case, the donor was a healthy Caucasian. The CDR3 runs to 17 residues. V was shortened by 3 bases and J by 4 bases, with 15 bases between the two germline ends. Per the germline V gene, CDR1 is KGHDR and CDR2 is SFDVKD. This chain uses TRBV24-1 with TRBJ2-6; possibly TRBD1 for D (7 bases). This TCR derives from a man between 18 and 29 years old in good health. Sequencing was performed on naive T cells sorted from blood. CDR3 DNA: TGTGCCACCAGTGATACCAGGGGGGCATGGGGGGCCAACGTCCTGACTTTC. Translating gives CATSDTRGAWGANVLTF.